The count of the clone carrying this T cell receptor (beta chain) is one. Antigen specificity is unknown. From germline, CDR1 is SEHNR and CDR2 FQNEAQ (reference sequence). V was clipped by 5 bases and J by 9 bases, with 14 bases between them. This CDR3 is 14 amino acids long. The record originates from a study of blood T cells in healthy people across ages. Study-wide results and caveats: Older age coincided with a roughly linear decline in TCR beta diversity per million T cells.

The use of a sample-barcoded 5' primer and a J-beta primer mix characterized a second PCR of about 7 to 12 cycles. TCRdb re-analysed the 5' RACE reads in MiXCR, keeping a single row per CDR3 protein. The data hold hundreds of thousands of distinct CDR3 sequences, with around 21% observed a single time. The receptor comes from a man aged 65-85 years in good health. Sequencing used blood. V usage is TRBV7-9 and J usage is TRBJ1-6; D is uncertain. CDR3 DNA: TGTGCCAGCAGCCCACGTGGGGTTAGTTCACCCCTCCACTTT. This codes for CASSPRGVSSPLHF.